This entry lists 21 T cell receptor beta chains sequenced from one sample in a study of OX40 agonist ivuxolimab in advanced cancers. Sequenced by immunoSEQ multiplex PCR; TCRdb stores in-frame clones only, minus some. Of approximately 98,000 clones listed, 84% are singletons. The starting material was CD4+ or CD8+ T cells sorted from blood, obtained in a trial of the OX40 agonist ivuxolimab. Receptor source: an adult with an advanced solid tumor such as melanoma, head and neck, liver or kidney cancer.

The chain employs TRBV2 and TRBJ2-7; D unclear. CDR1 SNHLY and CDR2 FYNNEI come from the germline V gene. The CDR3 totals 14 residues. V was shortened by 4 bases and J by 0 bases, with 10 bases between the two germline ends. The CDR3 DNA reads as TGTGCCAGCAGTGTGACACTAAGCTCCTACGAGCAGTACTTC. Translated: CASSVTLSSYEQYF.

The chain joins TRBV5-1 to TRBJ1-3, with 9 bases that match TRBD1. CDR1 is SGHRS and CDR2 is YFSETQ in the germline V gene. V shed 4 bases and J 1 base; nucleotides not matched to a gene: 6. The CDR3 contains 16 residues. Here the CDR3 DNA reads TGCGCCAGCAGCGTCGGACAGGGGACATCTGGAAACACCATATATTTT. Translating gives CASSVGQGTSGNTIYF.

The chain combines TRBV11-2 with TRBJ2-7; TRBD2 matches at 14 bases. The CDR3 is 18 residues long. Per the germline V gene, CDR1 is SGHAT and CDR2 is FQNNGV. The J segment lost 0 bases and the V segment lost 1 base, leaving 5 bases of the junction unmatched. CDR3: CASSLAKGLAGGSYEQYF. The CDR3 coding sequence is TGTGCCAGCAGCTTAGCTAAAGGACTAGCGGGAGGCTCCTACGAGCAGTACTTC.

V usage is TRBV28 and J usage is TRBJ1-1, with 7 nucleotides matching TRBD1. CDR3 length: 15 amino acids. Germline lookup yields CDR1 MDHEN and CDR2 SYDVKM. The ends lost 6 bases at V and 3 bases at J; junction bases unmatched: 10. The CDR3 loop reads CASRHSQGIYTEAFF. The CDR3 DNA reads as TGTGCCAGCAGACACTCACAGGGGATTTACACTGAAGCTTTCTTT.

This chain's CDR3 is CASSFFWTSPNYGYTF. Here the CDR3 DNA reads TGTGCCAGCAGCTTTTTTTGGACATCTCCCAACTATGGCTACACCTTC. The V gene is TRBV7-2, the J gene TRBJ1-2; D is possibly TRBD1 (5 bases). Germline CDR1 reads SGHTA; CDR2 reads FQGNSA. This CDR3 region has 16 residues. With 3 bases removed from V and 2 bases from J, the gap between germline ends came to 16 bases. The whole variable domain, filled in from reference TRBV7-2 and TRBJ1-2, reads GAGVSQSPSNKVTEKGKDVELRCDPISGHTALYWYRQSLGQGLEFLIYFQGNSAPDKSGLPSDRFSAERTGGSVSTLTIQRTQQEDSAVYLCASSFFWTSPNYGYTFGSGTRLTVV.

The CDR3 here is CASSLARINSPLHF. DNA of the CDR3: TGCGCCAGCAGCTTGGCTCGGATTAATTCACCCCTCCACTTT. The chain uses TRBV5-1 and TRBJ1-6; D is uncertain. Trimming removed 0 bases at V and 6 bases at J, with 7 bases between. The germline gives CDR1 SGHRS, CDR2 YFSETQ. This CDR3 is 14 amino acids long.

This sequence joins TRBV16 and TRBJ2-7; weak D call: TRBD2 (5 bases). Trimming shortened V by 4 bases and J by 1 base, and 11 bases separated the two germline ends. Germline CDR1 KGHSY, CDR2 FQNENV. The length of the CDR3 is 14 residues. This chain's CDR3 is CASSPWTDSYEQYF. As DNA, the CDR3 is TGTGCCAGCAGCCCTTGGACTGATTCCTACGAGCAGTACTTC.

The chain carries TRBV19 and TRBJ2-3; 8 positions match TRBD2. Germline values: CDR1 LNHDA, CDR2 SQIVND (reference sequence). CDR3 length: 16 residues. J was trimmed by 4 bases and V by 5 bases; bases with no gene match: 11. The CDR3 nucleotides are TGTGCCAGTAGTGCCTCGGGAGGGGCGCAACCAGATACGCAGTATTTT. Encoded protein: CASSASGGAQPDTQYF.

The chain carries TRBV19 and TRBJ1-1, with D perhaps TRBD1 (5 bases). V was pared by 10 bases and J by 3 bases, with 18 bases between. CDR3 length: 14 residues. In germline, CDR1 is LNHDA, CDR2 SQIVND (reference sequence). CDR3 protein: CATRSGGTHTEAFF. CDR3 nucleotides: TGTGCCACCCGGAGTGGCGGGACCCACACTGAAGCTTTCTTT.

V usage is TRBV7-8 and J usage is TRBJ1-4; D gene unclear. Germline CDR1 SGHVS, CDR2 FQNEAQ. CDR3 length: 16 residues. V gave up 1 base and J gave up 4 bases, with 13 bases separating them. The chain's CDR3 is CASSLESGRRNEKLFF. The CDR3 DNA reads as TGTGCCAGCAGCTTAGAGTCGGGCCGGCGTAATGAAAAACTGTTTTTT.

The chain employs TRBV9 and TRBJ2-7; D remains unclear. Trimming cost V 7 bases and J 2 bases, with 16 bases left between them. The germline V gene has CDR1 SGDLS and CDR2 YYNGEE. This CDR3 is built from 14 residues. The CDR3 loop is CASARLSEAYEQYF. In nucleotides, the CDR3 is TGTGCCAGCGCGCGATTGAGCGAGGCCTACGAGCAGTACTTC.

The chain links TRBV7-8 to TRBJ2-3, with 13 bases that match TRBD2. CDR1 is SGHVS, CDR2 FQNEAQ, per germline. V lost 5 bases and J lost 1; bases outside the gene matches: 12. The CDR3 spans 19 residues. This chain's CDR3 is CASSGAGTSGILGTDTQYF. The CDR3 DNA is TGTGCCAGCAGCGGCGCCGGGACTAGCGGGATCCTGGGCACAGATACGCAGTATTTT. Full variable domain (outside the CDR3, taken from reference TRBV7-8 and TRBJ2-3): GAGVSQSPRYKVAKRGQDVALRCDPISGHVSLFWYQQALGQGPEFLTYFQNEAQLDKSGLPSDRFFAERPEGSVSTLKIQRTQQEDSAVYLCASSGAGTSGILGTDTQYFGPGTRLTVL.

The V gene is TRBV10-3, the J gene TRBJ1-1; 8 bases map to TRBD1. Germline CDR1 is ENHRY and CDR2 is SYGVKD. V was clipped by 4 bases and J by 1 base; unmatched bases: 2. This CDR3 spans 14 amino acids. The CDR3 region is CAISGTGTNTEAFF. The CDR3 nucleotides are TGTGCCATCAGTGGGACAGGGACGAACACTGAAGCTTTCTTT.

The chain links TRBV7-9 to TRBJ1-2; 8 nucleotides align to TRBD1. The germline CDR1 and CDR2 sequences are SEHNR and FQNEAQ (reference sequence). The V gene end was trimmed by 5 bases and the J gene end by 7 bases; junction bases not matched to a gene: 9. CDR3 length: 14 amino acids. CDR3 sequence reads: CASSHIGQGGGYTF. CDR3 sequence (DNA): TGTGCCAGCAGCCACATTGGACAGGGCGGTGGCTACACCTTC.

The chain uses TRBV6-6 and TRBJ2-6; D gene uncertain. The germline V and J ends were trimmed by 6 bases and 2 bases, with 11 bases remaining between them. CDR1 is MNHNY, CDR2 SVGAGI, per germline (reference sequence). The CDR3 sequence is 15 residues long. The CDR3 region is CASREKLPGANVLTF. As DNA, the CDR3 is TGTGCCAGCAGGGAGAAACTTCCTGGGGCCAACGTCCTGACTTTC.

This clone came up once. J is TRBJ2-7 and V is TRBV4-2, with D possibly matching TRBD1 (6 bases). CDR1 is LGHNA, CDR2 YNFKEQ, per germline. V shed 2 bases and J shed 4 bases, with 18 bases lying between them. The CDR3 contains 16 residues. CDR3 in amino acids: CASSQPRLGQIYEQYF. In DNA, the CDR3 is TGTGCCAGCAGCCAACCTCGGCTCGGACAGATATACGAGCAGTACTTC.

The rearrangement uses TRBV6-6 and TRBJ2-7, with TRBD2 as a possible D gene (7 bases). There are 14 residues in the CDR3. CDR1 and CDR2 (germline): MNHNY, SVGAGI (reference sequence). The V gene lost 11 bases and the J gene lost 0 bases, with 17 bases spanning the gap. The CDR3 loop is CAHGGPTDSYEQYF. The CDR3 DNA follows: TGTGCCCACGGGGGGCCGACCGACTCCTACGAGCAGTACTTC.

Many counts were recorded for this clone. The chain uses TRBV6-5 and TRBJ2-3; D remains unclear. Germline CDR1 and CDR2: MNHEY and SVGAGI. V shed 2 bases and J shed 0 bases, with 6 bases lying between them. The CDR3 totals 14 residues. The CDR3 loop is CASSYQGSTDTQYF. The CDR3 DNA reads TGTGCCAGCAGTTACCAAGGCAGCACAGATACGCAGTATTTT.

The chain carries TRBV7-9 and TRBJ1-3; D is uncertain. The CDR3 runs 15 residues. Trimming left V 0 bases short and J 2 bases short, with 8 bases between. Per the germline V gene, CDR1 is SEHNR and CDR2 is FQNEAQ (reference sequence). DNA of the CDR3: TGTGCCAGCAGCTTAGCCCGGGGAACTGGAAACACCATATATTTT. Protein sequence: CASSLARGTGNTIYF.

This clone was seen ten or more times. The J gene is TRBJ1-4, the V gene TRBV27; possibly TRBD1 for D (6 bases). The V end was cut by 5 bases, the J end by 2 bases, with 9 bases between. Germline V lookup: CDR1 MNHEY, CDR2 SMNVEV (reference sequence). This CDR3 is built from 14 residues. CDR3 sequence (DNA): TGTGCCAGCAGTCCGGACAGCACTAATGAAAAACTGTTTTTT. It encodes CASSPDSTNEKLFF.

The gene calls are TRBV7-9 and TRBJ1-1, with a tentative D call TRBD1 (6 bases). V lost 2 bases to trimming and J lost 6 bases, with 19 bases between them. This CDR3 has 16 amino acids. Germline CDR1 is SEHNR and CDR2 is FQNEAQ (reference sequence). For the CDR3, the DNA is TGTGCCAGCAGCTTACTTGGGGGGGGCGAAGGACCTGAAGCTTTCTTT. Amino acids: CASSLLGGGEGPEAFF.